The table lists the clone carrying this TCR beta chain with a count of one. Its antigen is not known. The table came from immunoSEQ multiplex PCR; TCRdb's copy has only in-frame clones and leaves some out. The sample records tens of thousands of clones, 75% to 90% being singletons. The entry originates in a study of glioma-infiltrating T cells after dendritic cell vaccination. Study outcomes and limitations: Longer survival after dendritic cell vaccination followed higher pretreatment TIL content.

Germline V CDR1 and CDR2: SEHNR, FQNEAQ (reference sequence). The CDR3 is made up of 15 amino acids. V lost 5 bases, J lost 4 bases, and 17 bases lay in between. Time point: after dendritic cell vaccination, including at tumor progression/relapse. PBMC were collected before vaccination, two weeks after the third vaccination, and at progression. Sequencing was performed on blood, taken after dendritic cell vaccination. The sequence was obtained from a human donor with glioblastoma. The rearrangement uses TRBV7-9 and TRBJ2-5; D may be TRBD1 (5 bases). Here the CDR3 reads CASSPDSSIGETQYF. CDR3 nucleotides: TGTGCCAGCAGCCCTGACAGTAGTATCGGAGAGACCCAGTACTTC.